This entry lists 5 T cell receptor beta chains sequenced from one sample in a study of blood T cell repertoires in COVID-19. Using immunoSEQ multiplex PCR, the repertoire was profiled, and TCRdb retains in-frame clones only, with some absent. The table includes about 200,000 clones, around 80% detected once. The sequenced sample consisted of peripheral blood. These receptor sequences come from a human donor in a cohort sampled during active COVID-19.

CDR3 coding DNA: TGTGCCTGGACGCCCAGGGGCAGCTCCTATAATTCACCCCTCCACTTT. This codes for CAWTPRGSSYNSPLHF. The rearrangement uses TRBV30 and TRBJ1-6, with a possible D match to TRBD1 (6 bases). Trimming left V 4 bases short and J 0 bases short, with 13 bases between. Germline V gene data show CDR1 as GTSNPN and CDR2 as SVGIG (reference sequence). This CDR3 has 16 residues.

The chain carries TRBV4-1 and TRBJ1-2, with 9 bases aligning to TRBD1. This CDR3 contains 15 residues. The V segment lost 5 bases and the J segment 6 bases; nucleotides outside the gene matches: 10. Per germline, CDR1 MGHRA and CDR2 YSYEKL. This chain's CDR3 is CASSSSSRTGDGYTF. The CDR3 DNA sequence: TGCGCCAGCAGCTCAAGTAGTAGGACAGGGGATGGCTACACCTTC.

J is TRBJ2-7 and V is TRBV6-6; 7 nucleotides line up with TRBD2. CDR3 length equals 14 residues. The J segment lost 4 bases and the V segment lost 7 bases, leaving 10 bases of the junction unmatched. Germline V lookup: CDR1 MNHNY, CDR2 SVGAGI (reference sequence). The CDR3 bases are TGTGCCAGCAAACCCGGGACTATCGTTTACGAGCAGTACTTC. This sequence encodes CASKPGTIVYEQYF.

The V call is TRBV6-1, the J call TRBJ1-2; unclear D gene. Between the trimmed V and J ends, which lost 0 bases and 4 bases, there was a span of 15 bases. Per the germline V gene, CDR1 is MNHNS and CDR2 is SASEGT. The CDR3 extends over 16 amino acids. The DNA for the CDR3 is TGTGCCAGCAGTGAAGCGGAGTCGGCGCGTCGCTATGGCTACACCTTC. It specifies CASSEAESARRYGYTF.

The chain is built from TRBV5-5 and TRBJ1-2, with TRBD1 matching over 8 bases. Germline assignment: CDR1 SGHKS and CDR2 YYEKEE (reference sequence). V gave up 2 bases and J gave up 8 bases; unmatched junction bases: 8. The CDR3 is 14 residues long. The CDR3 region has the DNA TGTGCCAGCAGCTTTGGATTACAGGGGGGAGGCTACACCTTC. Residues: CASSFGLQGGGYTF.